The 11 T cell receptor beta chains below come from one sample, sequenced in a study of blood T cell repertoires in COVID-19. Generated by immunoSEQ multiplex PCR, the TCRdb table keeps only in-frame clones and is missing some. This sample yields approximately 260,000 clones, of which about nine tenths are seen a single time; roughly 3.6% belongs to the top ten. The source material was peripheral blood. All receptors derive from a middle-aged woman with acute or convalescent COVID-19.

The rearrangement uses TRBV27 and TRBJ2-6, with D perhaps TRBD2 (5 bases). This CDR3 is built from 16 residues. With 2 bases removed from V and 6 bases from J, the gap between germline ends came to 14 bases. CDR1 MNHEY and CDR2 SMNVEV come from the germline V gene (reference sequence). The DNA for the CDR3 is TGTGCCAGCAGTTTAAGGATCGGGATGGAGGCCAACGTCCTGACTTTC. This codes for CASSLRIGMEANVLTF.

The genes are TRBV21-1 and TRBJ2-7; TRBD1 is the table's D call and was not checked against the DNA. TRBV21-1 is deemed a pseudogene. This CDR3 spans 16 amino acids. The CDR3 loop is CASRRRDRGHSYEQYV. CDR3 coding DNA: TGTGCCAGCAGGAGGCGGGACAGGGGTCACTCCTACGAGCAGTACGTC.

This clone was found a few times. V gene TRBV6-1 combines with J gene TRBJ1-6; tentatively, D is TRBD1 (5 bases). The CDR3 is 15 residues long. V gave up 1 base and J gave up 7 bases, with 11 bases separating them. The V gene's germline CDR1 is MNHNS and CDR2 SASEGT. The CDR3 DNA reads TGTGCCAGCAGTGAAGGGTTGCGGGGGAATTCACCCCTCCACTTT. Translation: CASSEGLRGNSPLHF.

The genes are TRBV5-1 and TRBJ1-1; D is unclear. The CDR3 is made up of 15 amino acids. Trimming removed 0 bases at V and 1 base at J, with 10 bases between. Germline V lookup: CDR1 SGHRS, CDR2 YFSETQ. CDR3 coding DNA: TGCGCCAGCAGCTTGGGCACGGGGTCGAACACTGAAGCTTTCTTT. The encoded protein is CASSLGTGSNTEAFF.

This chain joins TRBV27 and TRBJ1-2; D unresolved. The V and J ends lost 4 bases and 0 bases respectively, with 12 bases between them. The CDR3 has 15 amino acids. The germline CDR1 and CDR2 sequences are MNHEY and SMNVEV (reference sequence). The DNA of the CDR3 is TGTGCCAGCAGTTCCTCTCCTTTAGCTAACTATGGCTACACCTTC. Protein: CASSSSPLANYGYTF.

The V gene is TRBV24-1, the J gene TRBJ2-2, with 11 bases fitting TRBD1. The CDR3 totals 17 residues. CDR1 and CDR2 from the germline V gene are KGHDR and SFDVKD. V dropped 4 bases and J dropped 4; count of bases not matched to a gene: 7. The chain's CDR3 is CATSDPVGTGGTGELFF. Written as DNA, the CDR3 is TGTGCCACCAGTGACCCGGTCGGGACAGGGGGCACCGGGGAGCTGTTTTTT.

V and J are TRBV5-1 and TRBJ1-3, with a possible D match to TRBD1 (5 bases). The CDR3 is made up of 18 amino acids. Looked up from germline, CDR1 is SGHRS and CDR2 is YFSETQ. Trimming cost V 0 bases and J 1 base, with 17 bases left between them. The CDR3 region is CASSLVADISSSGNTIYF. The DNA of the CDR3 is TGCGCCAGCAGCTTGGTTGCGGACATCTCCTCATCTGGAAACACCATATATTTT.

J is TRBJ2-1 and V is TRBV5-8; the match to TRBD2 covers 8 bases. The CDR3 sequence is 15 residues long. The germline CDR1 and CDR2 sequences are SGHTS and YDEGEE. V lost 3 bases and J lost 8; bases outside the gene matches: 10. CDR3 in DNA: TGTGCCAGCAGCTCCCCCTGGCGGGGGGCGTATGAGCAGTTCTTC. It yields the protein CASSSPWRGAYEQFF.

J is TRBJ1-3 and V is TRBV2; D is unresolved. Per the germline V gene, CDR1 is SNHLY and CDR2 is FYNNEI. Trimming shortened V by 7 bases and J by 1 base, and 8 bases separated the two germline ends. The CDR3 is 13 residues long. The CDR3 DNA is TGTGCCAGCACCCCGAGGTCTGGAAACACCATATATTTT. This gives the protein CASTPRSGNTIYF.

Concerning this clone itself: The same CDR3 also results from other DNA sequences found in this sample. The chain has TRBV9 and TRBJ2-1; the D gene is possibly TRBD2 (6 bases). V was cut by 0 bases and J by 0 bases, with 7 bases left in between. CDR1 is SGDLS, CDR2 YYNGEE, per germline. CDR3 length equals 15 residues. Here the CDR3 reads CASSVAGVSYNEQFF. DNA of the CDR3: TGTGCCAGCAGCGTAGCGGGGGTCTCCTACAATGAGCAGTTCTTC. Supplemented by reference TRBV9 and TRBJ2-1, the full variable domain reads DSGVTQTPKHLITATGQRVTLRCSPRSGDLSVYWYQQSLDQGLQFLIQYYNGEERAKGNILERFSAQQFPDLHSELNLSSLELGDSALYFCASSVAGVSYNEQFFGPGTRLTVL.

This chain joins TRBV29-1 and TRBJ1-2, with a tentative D call TRBD1 (6 bases). Germline CDR1 SQVTM, CDR2 ANQGSEA. The CDR3 is 12 amino acids. Deletions cut 5 bases from V and 1 base from J, with 8 bases between. The CDR3 protein is CSVWTDNYGYTF. The CDR3 coding sequence is TGCAGCGTTTGGACAGATAACTATGGCTACACCTTC.